A single sample gave rise to the 23 T cell receptor beta chains below, sequenced in a study of blood T cell repertoires in COVID-19. Clones were read by immunoSEQ multiplex PCR, and TCRdb kept only the in-frame ones, dropping some. The table has roughly 360,000 clones, more than 75% seen once. Specimen: peripheral blood. These receptors originate from a human donor with acute or convalescent COVID-19. The donor label of this sample is uncertain.

This chain joins TRBV29-1 and TRBJ1-1, with 8 bases matching TRBD1. Per the germline V gene, CDR1 is SQVTM and CDR2 is ANQGSEA. J gave up 8 bases and V 5 bases, and 7 bases lay outside the gene matches. The length of the CDR3 is 12 residues. The CDR3 DNA sequence: TGCAGCGTTTTTCGCCGGGACAGGGAAGCTTTCTTT. Amino acid sequence: CSVFRRDREAFF.

The J gene is TRBJ1-1, the V gene TRBV30; 7 bases fit TRBD1. With V trimmed by 3 bases and J by 4 bases, 8 bases remained unmatched. CDR1 and CDR2 (germline): GTSNPN, SVGIG (reference sequence). CDR3 length equals 14 residues. In nucleotides, the CDR3 is TGTGCCTGGAGCGCAACCAGGGGGGTCACTGAAGCTTTCTTT. Its translation: CAWSATRGVTEAFF. The full variable domain, completed using reference TRBV30 and TRBJ1-1, is SQTIHQWPATLVQPVGSPLSLECTVEGTSNPNLYWYRQAAGRGLQLLFYSVGIGQISSEVPQNLSASRPQDRQFILSSKKLLLSDSGFYLCAWSATRGVTEAFFGQGTRLTVV.

V gene TRBV11-2 combines with J gene TRBJ2-1; no definite D call. CDR1 and CDR2 (germline): SGHAT, FQNNGV. Trimming took 5 bases from V and 0 from J, leaving 11 bases between them. The CDR3 covers 15 residues. The CDR3 loop reads CASSTSTSSYNEQFF. DNA for the CDR3: TGTGCCAGCAGCACCTCGACAAGCTCCTACAATGAGCAGTTCTTC.

The V gene is TRBV6-5, the J gene TRBJ2-2; 10 bases match TRBD2. V gave up 5 bases and J gave up 4 bases; unmatched junction bases: 4. Germline V gene data show CDR1 as MNHEY and CDR2 as SVGAGI. CDR3 length equals 15 residues. This chain's CDR3 is CASSQSGGGTGELFF. The CDR3 DNA reads as TGTGCCAGCAGTCAAAGCGGGGGGGGCACCGGGGAGCTGTTTTTT.

This chain uses TRBV27 with TRBJ1-2; D unresolved. Trimming removed 6 bases at V and 4 bases at J, with 12 bases between. The CDR3 consists of 13 residues. Germline V gene lookup returns CDR1 MNHEY and CDR2 SMNVEV (reference sequence). The CDR3 loop reads CASREDPRYGYTF. The CDR3 DNA reads as TGTGCCAGCAGGGAGGATCCCCGCTATGGCTACACCTTC.

The chain has TRBV18 and TRBJ1-4; D possibly corresponds to TRBD1 (5 bases). The CDR3 sequence is 15 residues long. The V gene's germline CDR1 is KGHSH and CDR2 LQKENI. V was trimmed by 2 bases and J by 5 bases, leaving 12 bases between them. The CDR3 DNA sequence: TGTGCCAGCTCACCAGGGGCCGGTTGGAATGAAAAACTGTTTTTT. Translation: CASSPGAGWNEKLFF.

V gene TRBV4-1 combines with J gene TRBJ2-7; 11 bases match TRBD2. This CDR3 has 17 residues. With V trimmed by 4 bases and J by 0 bases, 8 bases remained unmatched. Germline CDR1 reads MGHRA; CDR2 reads YSYEKL. CDR3 sequence reads: CASSLGLAGGSSYEQYF. The CDR3 region has the DNA TGCGCCAGCAGCCTGGGGCTAGCGGGAGGAAGCTCCTACGAGCAGTACTTC.

The chain combines TRBV10-3 with TRBJ1-2; D uncertain. Per the germline V gene, CDR1 is ENHRY and CDR2 is SYGVKD. The CDR3 is made up of 14 amino acids. Trimming removed 2 bases from V and 3 bases from J, with 10 bases in between. This chain's CDR3 is CAISERQDYYGYTF. For the CDR3, the DNA is TGTGCCATCAGTGAGCGTCAGGACTACTATGGCTACACCTTC.

This rearrangement joins TRBV6-5 to TRBJ1-4, with no clear D. CDR1 and CDR2 from the germline V gene are MNHEY and SVGAGI. V was cut by 8 bases and J by 8 bases, with 18 bases left in between. This CDR3 is built from 14 residues. CDR3 sequence reads: CASGSGSQGEKLFF. The CDR3 DNA reads TGTGCCAGCGGTTCCGGGAGCCAAGGGGAAAAACTGTTTTTT.

The rearrangement links TRBV2 to TRBJ1-6, with D possibly being TRBD1 (5 bases). The CDR3 covers 14 residues. V was pared by 2 bases and J by 8 bases, with 10 bases between. Germline assignment: CDR1 SNHLY and CDR2 FYNNEI. In nucleotides, the CDR3 is TGTGCCAGCAGTGAACGACAGTATTATTCACCCCTCCACTTT. It is translated as CASSERQYYSPLHF.

The rearrangement links TRBV20-1 to TRBJ1-2; weak D call: TRBD1 (6 bases). The germline V gene has CDR1 DFQATT and CDR2 SNEGSKA (reference sequence). The CDR3 covers 11 residues. V was trimmed by 6 bases and J by 8 bases, leaving 13 bases between them. The CDR3 loop is CSAPSGAGYTF. The CDR3 coding sequence is TGCAGTGCCCCCTCAGGGGCAGGCTACACCTTC.

This clone was detected only once. V and J are TRBV6-5 and TRBJ1-2; TRBD1 agrees at 7 bases. Germline V gene lookup returns CDR1 MNHEY and CDR2 SVGAGI. V trimming: 6 bases; J trimming: 6 bases; junction bases outside the gene matches: 10. The CDR3 sequence is 14 residues long. The DNA for the CDR3 is TGTGCCAGCAGCGACCTGAATAGGGGGCATGGCTACACCTTC. Translated: CASSDLNRGHGYTF.

The rearrangement uses TRBV7-2 and TRBJ2-1; D is possibly TRBD2 (5 bases). Looked up from germline, CDR1 is SGHTA and CDR2 is FQGNSA. This CDR3 is built from 15 residues. V was clipped by 1 base and J by 4 bases, with 11 bases between them. CDR3 in DNA: TGTGCCAGCAGCTTAGAAGCGGCCCCATACAATGAGCAGTTCTTC. It specifies CASSLEAAPYNEQFF.

This clone was picked up one time. The V and J genes are TRBV15 and TRBJ1-2, with TRBD1 matching over 8 bases. Germline-derived CDR1 and CDR2 are LNHNV and YYDKDF (reference sequence). Trimming removed 2 bases from V and 7 bases from J; junction bases left unmatched: 6. The CDR3 sequence is 14 residues long. The CDR3 nucleotides read TGTGCCACCAGCAGACAGGGGGCCTTCGTTGGCTACACCTTC. Protein product: CATSRQGAFVGYTF.

The V gene is TRBV5-6, the J gene TRBJ1-5, with a tentative D call TRBD1 (6 bases). Trimming left V 1 base short and J 3 bases short, with 11 bases between. The CDR3 contains 15 residues. Germline V gene lookup returns CDR1 SGHDT and CDR2 YYEEEE. CDR3 region: CASSLFRGVNQPQHF. The CDR3 nucleotides read TGTGCCAGCAGCTTGTTCAGGGGTGTCAATCAGCCCCAGCATTTT.

The gene calls are TRBV3-1 (or the pseudogene TRBV3-2) and TRBJ2-5; 9 bases align to TRBD2. Looked up from germline, CDR1 is LGHDT and CDR2 is YNNKEL (reference sequence). Trimming cost V 1 base and J 7 bases; bases outside gene matches: 16. The CDR3 runs to 18 residues. CDR3 sequence (DNA): TGTGCCAGCAGCCAAGCCTCAGCAGCAGCGGGGGGTTTTGGGACCCAGTACTTC. It encodes CASSQASAAAGGFGTQYF.

The genes are TRBV29-1 and TRBJ1-2; D remains unclear. CDR3 length: 15 amino acids. From germline, CDR1 is SQVTM and CDR2 ANQGSEA. The ends were cut back, 5 bases at V and 3 bases at J, with 19 bases in the middle. CDR3 loop: CSVPSLAGVHYGYTF. The CDR3 DNA reads TGCAGCGTTCCGTCCTTAGCCGGAGTTCACTATGGCTACACCTTC. The full variable domain, in which reference TRBV29-1 and TRBJ1-2 provide the parts outside the CDR3, is SAVISQKPSRDICQRGTSLTIQCQVDSQVTMMFWYRQQPGQSLTLIATANQGSEATYESGFVIDKFPISRPNLTFSTLTVSNMSPEDSSIYLCSVPSLAGVHYGYTFGSGTRLTVV.

This sequence joins TRBV14 and TRBJ2-6; 8 nucleotides align to TRBD1. The V segment lost 2 bases and the J segment 2 bases; nucleotides outside the gene matches: 2. The CDR3 contains 16 residues. Per germline, CDR1 SGHDN and CDR2 FVKESK. The CDR3 region has the DNA TGTGCCAGCAGCCAACAGGGGGCTCCTGGGGCCAACGTCCTGACTTTC. Its translation is CASSQQGAPGANVLTF.

The chain links TRBV30 to TRBJ2-1; weak D call: TRBD2 (6 bases). V was trimmed by 7 bases and J by 3 bases, leaving 10 bases between them. This CDR3 has 12 amino acids. CDR1 is GTSNPN, CDR2 SVGIG, per germline (reference sequence). The CDR3 nucleotides are TGTGCCTCTAACGGGGGCTACAATGAGCAGTTCTTC. This encodes CASNGGYNEQFF.

V usage is TRBV9 and J usage is TRBJ1-2; D is possibly TRBD1 (5 bases). V was shortened by 3 bases and J by 11 bases, with 14 bases between the two germline ends. CDR3 size: 12 residues. Looked up from germline, CDR1 is SGDLS and CDR2 is YYNGEE. CDR3 in amino acids: CASSDRFRAYTF. As DNA, the CDR3 is TGTGCCAGCAGCGACAGGTTTAGGGCTTACACCTTC.

The chain uses TRBV5-1 and TRBJ2-6; D is unresolved. The CDR3 covers 16 residues. Germline CDR1 reads SGHRS; CDR2 reads YFSETQ. V was pared by 1 base and J by 4 bases, with 12 bases between. CDR3 bases: TGCGCCAGCAGCTTGACAGCCGAACGAGGGGCCAACGTCCTGACTTTC. Its translation: CASSLTAERGANVLTF.

The V call is TRBV27, the J call TRBJ1-6; D uncertain. The V gene's germline CDR1 is MNHEY and CDR2 SMNVEV (reference sequence). This CDR3 region has 13 residues. V lost 5 bases to trimming and J lost 9 bases, with 11 bases between them. DNA of the CDR3: TGTGCCAGCAGTCTAAGATACTTTTCACCCCTCCACTTT. This gives the protein CASSLRYFSPLHF.

V gene TRBV7-8 combines with J gene TRBJ2-7, with unresolved D. Germline V gene lookup returns CDR1 SGHVS and CDR2 FQNEAQ. CDR3 length equals 15 residues. The V gene lost 5 bases and the J gene lost 2 bases, with 16 bases spanning the gap. DNA for the CDR3: TGTGCCAGCAGCCGAGTTCGCGTCCGAACCTACGAGCAGTACTTC. Translated: CASSRVRVRTYEQYF. Filled out from reference TRBV7-8 and TRBJ2-7, the complete variable domain reads GAGVSQSPRYKVAKRGQDVALRCDPISGHVSLFWYQQALGQGPEFLTYFQNEAQLDKSGLPSDRFFAERPEGSVSTLKIQRTQQEDSAVYLCASSRVRVRTYEQYFGPGTRLTVT.